What follows are 17 T cell receptor beta chains derived from one specimen sequenced in a study of shared clonotypes between healthy human individuals. Generated by immunoSEQ multiplex PCR, the TCRdb table keeps only in-frame clones and is missing some. The top ten clones hold 0.36% of a sample with around 2.5 million clones, 80% to 95% of them seen once. Material: naive CD4+ T cells from PBMCs. Subset meaning: CD45RA+ positively selected. The receptors were gathered from a man aged 18-30 years in good health. Some clones in this sample may be carry-over from other donors' samples.

The genes are TRBV30 and TRBJ2-3; TRBD2 matches at 7 bases. Germline lookup yields CDR1 GTSNPN and CDR2 SVGIG (reference sequence). CDR3 size: 14 residues. The trim removed 5 bases at V and 3 bases at J, leaving 8 bases unmatched. CDR3 residues: CAWGGISGTDTQYF. The CDR3 DNA reads TGTGCCTGGGGGGGGATTAGCGGGACAGATACGCAGTATTTT.

J is TRBJ1-1 and V is TRBV18; D remains unclear. This CDR3 comprises 15 residues. Germline V gives CDR1 KGHSH, CDR2 LQKENI. The V end was cut by 3 bases, the J end by 3 bases, with 14 bases between. In DNA form, the CDR3 reads TGTGCCAGCTCACCTCGGAGGGAAATGGACACTGAAGCTTTCTTT. Protein: CASSPRREMDTEAFF.

This clone was observed once. The chain joins TRBV11-2 to TRBJ2-2; no reliable D call. Germline CDR1 is SGHAT and CDR2 is FQNNGV. V was shortened by 10 bases and J by 6 bases, with 9 bases between the two germline ends. The CDR3 runs to 11 residues. Here the CDR3 reads CAISDAGELFF. The CDR3 region has the DNA TGTGCCATAAGCGATGCCGGGGAGCTGTTTTTT.

The rearrangement joins TRBV9 to TRBJ2-7, with 7 nucleotides matching TRBD1. V lost 3 bases and J lost 12; bases outside the gene matches: 9. The CDR3 has 12 residues. Germline CDR1 is SGDLS and CDR2 is YYNGEE. The CDR3 DNA is TGTGCCAGCAGCGCGACAGGGAAGGTTCTGTACTTC. It yields the protein CASSATGKVLYF.

The CDR3 region has the DNA TGTGCCAGCAGCCCCGGGACTAGCGGGAGAAGCGAGCAGTACTTC. It is translated as CASSPGTSGRSEQYF. The genes are TRBV7-3 and TRBJ2-7; 14 nucleotides agree with TRBD2. J was trimmed by 6 bases and V by 5 bases; bases with no gene match: 6. Germline V gives CDR1 SGHTA, CDR2 FQGTGA. This CDR3 has 15 amino acids.

The gene calls are TRBV5-1 and TRBJ2-1, with D maybe TRBD1 (8 bases). Germline assignment: CDR1 SGHRS and CDR2 YFSETQ. The CDR3 consists of 15 residues. Trimming took 3 bases from V and 2 from J, leaving 12 bases between them. The DNA of the CDR3 is TGCGCCAGCAGCTGGACAGGGAGGGCCTACAATGAGCAGTTCTTC. It yields the protein CASSWTGRAYNEQFF.

The chain employs TRBV11-1 and TRBJ2-5; D perhaps matches TRBD2 (6 bases). The germline V and J ends were trimmed by 1 base and 5 bases, with 14 bases remaining between them. The CDR3 has 15 amino acids. From germline, CDR1 is SGHAT and CDR2 FQDESV (reference sequence). CDR3 sequence reads: CASSLGLAKRETQYF. The DNA for the CDR3 is TGTGCCAGCAGCTTAGGGCTAGCGAAGCGGGAGACCCAGTACTTC.

V usage is TRBV6-6 and J usage is TRBJ2-3, with TRBD2 identical over 8 bases. This CDR3 is 16 amino acids long. Germline-derived CDR1 and CDR2 are MNHNY and SVGAGI (reference sequence). V shed 5 bases, J shed 1 base, and the junction held 8 bases outside the gene matches. CDR3 protein: CASSPRGGWGTDTQYF. The DNA for the CDR3 is TGTGCCAGCAGTCCCCGGGGGGGATGGGGCACAGATACGCAGTATTTT.

The V gene is TRBV7-2, the J gene TRBJ2-3; 10 bases are a match to TRBD2. Germline CDR1 reads SGHTA; CDR2 reads FQGNSA. The CDR3 runs to 17 residues. The J segment lost 4 bases and the V segment lost 5 bases, leaving 12 bases of the junction unmatched. The CDR3 protein is CASSRGPSGSFADTQYF. In DNA, the CDR3 is TGTGCCAGCAGCCGCGGTCCTAGCGGGAGTTTTGCAGATACGCAGTATTTT.

The chain carries TRBV9 and TRBJ1-4; the D gene is possibly TRBD1 (5 bases). Between the trimmed V and J ends, which lost 0 bases and 4 bases, there was a span of 13 bases. Germline values: CDR1 SGDLS, CDR2 YYNGEE. The CDR3 is 16 amino acids. CDR3 DNA sequence: TGTGCCAGCAGCGTAGAAGAGGGGCTCTATAATGAAAAACTGTTTTTT. Encoded protein: CASSVEEGLYNEKLFF.

As for this clone: The same CDR3 is also encoded by other DNA sequences in this sample. The chain combines TRBV7-2 with TRBJ2-7; D gene uncertain. The CDR3 consists of 13 residues. Germline V lookup: CDR1 SGHTA, CDR2 FQGNSA. V gave up 1 base and J gave up 3 bases, with 7 bases separating them. Here the CDR3 reads CASSLGQDYEQYF. CDR3 nucleotides: TGTGCCAGCAGCTTAGGTCAGGACTACGAGCAGTACTTC.

The V gene is TRBV4-3, the J gene TRBJ2-7, with 13 bases lining up with TRBD2. Trimming took 4 bases from V and 2 from J; bases not matched to a gene: 5. This CDR3 contains 16 residues. Germline V gives CDR1 LGHNA, CDR2 YSLEER. The CDR3 DNA reads as TGCGCCAGCAGCCTGACTAGCGGGAGGTCCCCCTACGAGCAGTACTTC. Amino acids: CASSLTSGRSPYEQYF.

V usage is TRBV4-3 and J usage is TRBJ2-3; D gene uncertain. Between the trimmed V and J ends, which lost 0 bases and 5 bases, there was a span of 9 bases. CDR3 length: 14 residues. The germline V gene has CDR1 LGHNA and CDR2 YSLEER. This CDR3 is CASSQDRNQDTQYF. CDR3 DNA: TGCGCCAGCAGCCAAGACCGGAACCAAGATACGCAGTATTTT.

V gene TRBV27 combines with J gene TRBJ2-3; D is undetermined. V gave up 0 bases and J gave up 2 bases, with 6 bases separating them. Germline CDR1 reads MNHEY; CDR2 reads SMNVEV (reference sequence). The CDR3 is 14 residues long. CDR3 amino acids: CASSLSTDTDTQYF. The DNA of the CDR3 is TGTGCCAGCAGTTTATCGACCGACACAGATACGCAGTATTTT.

The chain recombines TRBV5-1 with TRBJ2-6, with D perhaps matching TRBD1 (5 bases). The germline gives CDR1 SGHRS, CDR2 YFSETQ. V lost 9 bases to trimming and J lost 2 bases, with 15 bases between them. This CDR3 is built from 15 residues. The CDR3 reads CATNQGLPGANVLTF. CDR3 bases: TGCGCCACCAACCAGGGTCTGCCTGGGGCCAACGTCCTGACTTTC.

V is TRBV7-3 and J is TRBJ2-3; D unresolved. The germline V gene encodes CDR1 SGHTA and CDR2 FQGTGA. This CDR3 region has 15 residues. With 0 bases removed from V and 8 bases from J, the gap between germline ends came to 15 bases. This CDR3 is CASSLTSLGKGTQYF. Written as DNA, the CDR3 is TGTGCCAGCAGCTTAACTTCTTTGGGGAAGGGTACGCAGTATTTT.

V is TRBV6-1 and J is TRBJ1-2, with a weak D call TRBD1 (5 bases). Per the germline V gene, CDR1 is MNHNS and CDR2 is SASEGT. This CDR3 contains 16 residues. V was pared by 0 bases and J by 0 bases, with 11 bases between. The CDR3 loop reads CASSEALTVPNYGYTF. In DNA, the CDR3 is TGTGCCAGCAGTGAAGCTTTGACAGTTCCTAACTATGGCTACACCTTC.